This T cell receptor beta chain comes out of a study of T cell responses to AZD1222 COVID-19 vaccine. Worth noting for this clone: What it binds is not known.

The CDR3 is 15 amino acids. CDR1 is SGHVS and CDR2 is FQNEAQ in the germline V gene. V dropped 6 bases and J dropped 3; count of bases not matched to a gene: 7. Study results and caveats: Baseline seropositivity occurred in only six AZD1222 recipients. Sampling that yielded the repertoires occurred only after the peak T cell response. Recipients of two AZD1222 doses showed rising Spike-specific TCR breadth and depth. At 160-218 and 743-854, vaccine-associated CD4 TCRs were dominant, and they spanned spike.

TCRdb's table, derived via immunoSEQ multiplex PCR, lists solely in-frame clones and lacks some. The table includes 100,000 to 150,000 clones, about nine tenths detected once. Sequencing was performed on peripheral blood, taken on day 0 of AZD1222 vaccination. This sequence originates from an adult in good health. The chain combines TRBV7-8 with TRBJ2-1; TRBD1 matches 8 bases. CDR3 bases: TGTGCCAGCAGTCGAAACAGGGGGGACTACAATGAGCAGTTCTTC. This translates into CASSRNRGDYNEQFF.